These 23 T cell receptor beta chains were sequenced from one sample in a study of cytomegalovirus exposure and HLA in healthy donors. Only in-frame clones appear in the TCRdb table, and some are missing; sequencing was by immunoSEQ multiplex PCR. The sample records fewer than 250,000 clones, approximately 87% being singletons. Sample: PBMCs. These receptors all stem from a young woman in good health and CMV-seronegative.

CDR3 loop: CASSDPGERLYGYTF. In DNA, the CDR3 is TGTGCCAGCAGCGATCCCGGGGAGCGGCTCTATGGCTACACCTTC. The rearrangement links TRBV6-1 to TRBJ1-2; D is unresolved. Trimming shortened V by 6 bases and J by 4 bases, and 18 bases separated the two germline ends. From germline, CDR1 is MNHNS and CDR2 SASEGT. CDR3 length equals 15 residues.

The chain employs TRBV7-9 and TRBJ2-3; 10 bases fit TRBD2. The V segment lost 5 bases and the J segment 2 bases; nucleotides outside the gene matches: 13. This CDR3 comprises 18 residues. Germline CDR1 and CDR2: SEHNR and FQNEAQ (reference sequence). CDR3 region: CASSPIQGAGGFTDTQYF. DNA of the CDR3: TGTGCCAGCAGCCCGATACAGGGAGCGGGGGGGTTCACAGATACGCAGTATTTT. The full variable domain, rest sourced from reference TRBV7-9 and TRBJ2-3, is DTGVSQNPRHKITKRGQNVTFRCDPISEHNRLYWYRQTLGQGPEFLTYFQNEAQLEKSRLLSDRFSAERPKGSFSTLEIQRTEQGDSAMYLCASSPIQGAGGFTDTQYFGPGTRLTVL.

This clone was detected once. The CDR3 loop reads CASSSRTSGGYNEQFF. In nucleotides, the CDR3 is TGTGCCAGCAGTTCCCGGACTAGCGGGGGGTACAATGAGCAGTTCTTC. The rearrangement uses TRBV27 and TRBJ2-1, with TRBD2 matching 14 bases. Trimming removed 4 bases from V and 4 bases from J; junction bases left unmatched: 3. CDR1 and CDR2 from the germline V gene are MNHEY and SMNVEV (reference sequence). The CDR3 covers 16 residues.

The V gene is TRBV2, the J gene TRBJ1-1; D unresolved. Trimming removed 7 bases at V and 6 bases at J, with 21 bases between. The CDR3 spans 15 residues. Germline-derived CDR1 and CDR2 are SNHLY and FYNNEI. Here the CDR3 reads CASKKDGPGAAEAFF. CDR3 in DNA: TGTGCCAGCAAAAAGGACGGCCCCGGTGCGGCTGAAGCTTTCTTT.

The chain carries TRBV11-3 and TRBJ2-7, with D perhaps matching TRBD1 (5 bases). Trimming removed 3 bases at V and 0 bases at J, with 6 bases between. CDR1 and CDR2 (germline): SGHNT, YENEEA. The length of the CDR3 is 13 residues. In DNA, the CDR3 is TGTGCCAGCAGCTTCGACAGCTCCTACGAGCAGTACTTC. Translating gives CASSFDSSYEQYF. The variable domain in full, with the rest retrieved from reference TRBV11-3 and TRBJ2-7, is EAGVVQSPRYKIIEKKQPVAFWCNPISGHNTLYWYLQNLGQGPELLIRYENEEAVDDSQLPKDRFSAERLKGVDSTLKIQPAELGDSAVYLCASSFDSSYEQYFGPGTRLTVT.

The chain carries TRBV11-2 and TRBJ2-7; D may be TRBD1 (6 bases). The CDR3 sequence is 13 residues long. The V and J ends lost 1 base and 8 bases respectively, with 12 bases between them. Germline V CDR1 and CDR2: SGHAT, FQNNGV. In nucleotides, the CDR3 is TGTGCCAGCAGCTTAGCAGGGGAATCTAAGCAGTACTTC. Protein sequence: CASSLAGESKQYF. Complete variable domain (other parts from reference TRBV11-2 and TRBJ2-7): EAGVAQSPRYKIIEKRQSVAFWCNPISGHATLYWYQQILGQGPKLLIQFQNNGVVDDSQLPKDRFSAERLKGVDSTLKIQPAKLEDSAVYLCASSLAGESKQYFGPGTRLTVT.

A single count supports this clone. This chain links TRBV5-1 with TRBJ2-5; D call uncertain. Trimming removed 0 bases from V and 6 bases from J, with 12 bases in between. This CDR3 spans 14 amino acids. Germline CDR1 SGHRS, CDR2 YFSETQ. Written as DNA, the CDR3 is TGCGCCAGCAGCTTGGGAGGCCAACAGCAGACCCAGTACTTC. It codes for CASSLGGQQQTQYF.

The chain has TRBV12-5 and TRBJ1-1, with no clear D. The germline V gene has CDR1 LGHNT and CDR2 FRNRAP. This CDR3 has 14 amino acids. The V and J ends lost 7 bases and 1 base respectively, with 13 bases between them. This CDR3 reads CASASTASNTEAFF. The CDR3 DNA reads as TGTGCTAGTGCCTCGACGGCCTCGAACACTGAAGCTTTCTTT.

This clone was observed once. The chain uses TRBV6-5 and TRBJ2-3; TRBD2 matches at 7 bases. The trim removed 8 bases at V and 6 bases at J, leaving 14 bases unmatched. Germline V CDR1 and CDR2: MNHEY, SVGAGI. This CDR3 region has 15 residues. The CDR3 region is CASRRGGSGTDTQYF. The CDR3, as DNA: TGTGCCAGCCGACGGGGCGGGAGTGGAACCGATACGCAGTATTTT.

This clone was recorded only once. The J gene is TRBJ2-7, the V gene TRBV5-4; tentatively, D is TRBD1 or TRBD2 (6 bases each). This CDR3 is built from 14 residues. V lost 6 bases and J 0 bases, leaving 13 bases between the germline ends. Germline assignment: CDR1 SGHNT and CDR2 YYREEE (reference sequence). The CDR3 bases are TGTGCCAGCAACGACGGGGGCAGCTCCTACGAGCAGTACTTC. Encoded protein: CASNDGGSSYEQYF.

The chain joins TRBV4-1 to TRBJ1-2; TRBD1 agrees at 10 bases. Germline CDR1 is MGHRA and CDR2 is YSYEKL. Trimming at V came to 4 bases and at J to 3 bases, leaving 5 bases not matched to a gene. This CDR3 is built from 15 residues. The CDR3 DNA reads TGCGCCAGCAGCCCCGGGACAGGGGCGGACTATGGCTACACCTTC. Translating it yields CASSPGTGADYGYTF.

The J gene is TRBJ1-5, the V gene TRBV18, with D possibly TRBD1 on 5 matching bases. Per germline, CDR1 KGHSH and CDR2 LQKENI. This CDR3 region has 12 residues. V gave up 6 bases and J gave up 9 bases, with 12 bases separating them. The CDR3 reads CASSPSGPPQHF. In DNA, the CDR3 is TGTGCCAGCTCCCCTTCAGGGCCGCCCCAGCATTTT.

CDR3 in amino acids: CAWFHKGKEKLFF. CDR3 DNA sequence: TGTGCCTGGTTCCACAAGGGCAAAGAAAAACTGTTTTTT. The chain joins TRBV30 to TRBJ1-4, with no clear D. Germline V CDR1 and CDR2: GTSNPN, SVGIG (reference sequence). V was shortened by 5 bases and J by 8 bases, with 15 bases between the two germline ends. This CDR3 has 13 amino acids.

V and J are TRBV7-3 and TRBJ2-7; perhaps D is TRBD1 or TRBD2 (6 bases each). The CDR3 length is 15 residues. The V end was cut by 5 bases, the J end by 5 bases, with 19 bases between. Germline V gene lookup returns CDR1 SGHTA and CDR2 FQGTGA. The CDR3 sequence: CASSQTGTPGDEQYF. The DNA of the CDR3 is TGTGCCAGCAGCCAAACAGGGACTCCTGGTGACGAGCAGTACTTC.

The gene calls are TRBV4-2 and TRBJ2-7; 10 bases line up with TRBD2. Germline CDR1 and CDR2: LGHNA and YNFKEQ. V was pared by 0 bases and J by 5 bases, with 4 bases of the junction left unmatched. This CDR3 has 15 amino acids. In DNA, the CDR3 is TGTGCCAGCAGCCAAGATCTAGCGGGAGCAGACGAGCAGTACTTC. Protein sequence: CASSQDLAGADEQYF.

The rearrangement uses TRBV16 and TRBJ1-3; D is unclear. CDR3 size: 15 residues. The V gene's germline CDR1 is KGHSY and CDR2 FQNENV. V lost 2 bases and J lost 3, with 11 bases in between. The CDR3 DNA is TGTGCCAGCAGCCAAAACAGCCTGAATGGAAACACCATATATTTT. This encodes CASSQNSLNGNTIYF. Full variable domain (missing parts from reference TRBV16 and TRBJ1-3): GEEVAQTPKHLVRGEGQKAKLYCAPIKGHSYVFWYQQVLKNEFKFLISFQNENVFDETGMPKERFSAKCLPNSPCSLEIQATKLEDSAVYFCASSQNSLNGNTIYFGEGSWLTVV.

The chain recombines TRBV11-3 with TRBJ2-5; D is ambiguous. Trimming removed 1 base from V and 2 bases from J, with 8 bases in between. The CDR3 length is 14 residues. Germline V gene data show CDR1 as SGHNT and CDR2 as YENEEA. CDR3 residues: CASSLGGAQETQYF. The CDR3 DNA is TGTGCCAGCAGCTTAGGTGGCGCACAAGAGACCCAGTACTTC.

The chain couples TRBV30 to TRBJ1-2; unclear D gene. This CDR3 is 13 amino acids long. The V gene's germline CDR1 is GTSNPN and CDR2 SVGIG (reference sequence). Trimming left V 8 bases short and J 1 base short, with 14 bases between. The chain's CDR3 is CAGVAALNYGYTF. Written as DNA, the CDR3 is TGTGCCGGTGTGGCAGCCCTTAACTATGGCTACACCTTC.

This clone came up a few times. The chain is built from TRBV11-2 and TRBJ2-3; D gene uncertain. This CDR3 is 13 amino acids long. Germline V CDR1 and CDR2: SGHAT, FQNNGV. V lost 2 bases to trimming and J lost 4 bases, with 7 bases between them. CDR3 in DNA: TGTGCCAGCAGCTTAAACTCCGCAGATACGCAGTATTTT. Residues: CASSLNSADTQYF.

The sample holds a few counts of this clone. Here the CDR3 reads CASRLRTGINSPLHF. Here the CDR3 DNA reads TGTGCCAGCAGGCTTCGGACAGGGATTAATTCACCCCTCCACTTT. This chain uses TRBV6-1 with TRBJ1-6; 8 positions match TRBD1. CDR1 and CDR2 (germline): MNHNS, SASEGT. The ends lost 6 bases at V and 6 bases at J; junction bases unmatched: 7. This CDR3 is 15 amino acids long.

The CDR3 here is CASSLTVNYEQYF. In DNA, the CDR3 is TGCGCCAGCAGCTTGACAGTAAACTACGAGCAGTACTTC. The chain links TRBV5-1 to TRBJ2-7; D is uncertain. V shed 1 base and J shed 3 bases, with 8 bases lying between them. CDR3 size: 13 residues. Germline CDR1 is SGHRS and CDR2 is YFSETQ.

The chain employs TRBV10-2 and TRBJ2-7, with TRBD2 matching 9 bases. V trimming: 6 bases; J trimming: 1 base; junction bases outside the gene matches: 7. The CDR3 contains 15 residues. Germline CDR1 reads WSHSY; CDR2 reads SAAADI. CDR3 sequence: CASRPGGGASYEQYF. CDR3 bases: TGCGCCAGCAGGCCTGGCGGGGGGGCATCCTACGAGCAGTACTTC.

The chain joins TRBV6-6 to TRBJ2-4; 8 nucleotides align to TRBD2. The CDR3 has 13 residues. Trimming cost V 6 bases and J 7 bases; bases outside gene matches: 5. Germline loops: CDR1 MNHNY, CDR2 SVGAGI (reference sequence). CDR3 nucleotides: TGTGCCAGCAGCCGGGAGGGAGGGAACATTCAGTACTTC. It specifies CASSREGGNIQYF.